One and the same sample provided the 27 T cell receptor beta chains below, sequenced in a study of shared clonotypes between healthy human individuals. The assay was immunoSEQ multiplex PCR, and TCRdb's table has in-frame clones only and misses some. The sample yields approximately 2,000,000 clones, about nine tenths seen once. The sequenced material came from naive CD4+ T cells from PBMCs. The sample's subset: CD45RA+ positively selected. The receptors shown here come from a man between 18 and 35 years old in good health. Some clones in this sample may be carry-over from other donors' samples.

The chain is built from TRBV11-2 and TRBJ2-5, with TRBD1 matching 9 bases. Germline CDR1 is SGHAT and CDR2 is FQNNGV. The junction had 2 bases not matched to a gene; V was cut back by 0 bases and J by 3 bases. This CDR3 comprises 15 residues. CDR3 sequence reads: CASSLDGTGKETQYF. The CDR3 region has the DNA TGTGCCAGCAGCTTAGACGGGACAGGGAAAGAGACCCAGTACTTC.

This chain joins TRBV9 and TRBJ2-1; D is unclear. The V and J ends lost 5 bases and 9 bases respectively, with 15 bases between them. The CDR3 covers 13 residues. Germline V CDR1 and CDR2: SGDLS, YYNGEE. CDR3 sequence reads: CASSPLSVSEQFF. The CDR3 coding sequence is TGTGCCAGCAGTCCTTTGAGCGTTTCTGAGCAGTTCTTC.

The rearrangement links TRBV28 to TRBJ1-6; D might be TRBD1 (6 bases). There are 17 residues in the CDR3. Looked up from germline, CDR1 is MDHEN and CDR2 is SYDVKM. Trimming removed 5 bases from V and 2 bases from J, with 16 bases in between. The CDR3 sequence is CASSPHRGGTYNSPLHF. CDR3 nucleotide sequence: TGTGCCAGCAGTCCCCATAGGGGGGGGACCTATAATTCACCCCTCCACTTT.

This clone was seen more than once but under ten times. At the DNA level, this CDR3 is encoded by other sequences in the same sample as well. V is TRBV30 and J is TRBJ1-5; possibly TRBD1 for D (6 bases). Germline V CDR1 and CDR2: GTSNPN, SVGIG (reference sequence). This CDR3 region has 13 residues. Trimming took 1 base from V and 4 from J, leaving 8 bases between them. CDR3 nucleotide sequence: TGTGCCTGGAGTGCCAGGGGTAATCAGCCCCAGCATTTT. This sequence encodes CAWSARGNQPQHF.

This chain connects TRBV7-2 to TRBJ2-7; 9 nucleotides align to TRBD2. Germline lookup yields CDR1 SGHTA and CDR2 FQGNSA. V lost 2 bases and J lost 4; bases outside the gene matches: 9. This CDR3 comprises 16 residues. CDR3 coding DNA: TGTGCCAGCAGCTTACAGGGCCTAGCGGGAACGTACGAGCAGTACTTC. Its protein is CASSLQGLAGTYEQYF.

This rearrangement joins TRBV29-1 to TRBJ1-3; D uncertain. CDR1 and CDR2 from the germline V gene are SQVTM and ANQGSEA. V was pared by 4 bases and J by 2 bases, with 9 bases between. The CDR3 totals 13 residues. The CDR3 spells CSVGPRTGNTIYF. CDR3 sequence (DNA): TGCAGCGTTGGACCTCGGACTGGAAACACCATATATTTT.

The chain employs TRBV5-1 and TRBJ2-3; the D gene is possibly TRBD1 (6 bases). Germline V gene data show CDR1 as SGHRS and CDR2 as YFSETQ. The CDR3 is 15 residues long. Trimming cost V 2 bases and J 2 bases, with 12 bases left between them. For the CDR3, the DNA is TGCGCCAGCAGCTTAGTCCAGGGGCTCACAGATACGCAGTATTTT. It codes for CASSLVQGLTDTQYF.

The chain has TRBV4-2 and TRBJ1-2; 9 bases match TRBD1. Trimming took 6 bases from V and 6 from J; bases not matched to a gene: 14. Germline V gene sequence: CDR1 LGHNA, CDR2 YNFKEQ. The CDR3 loop spans 16 amino acids. CDR3 in amino acids: CASRSHSGTGFDGYTF. In DNA, the CDR3 is TGTGCCAGCAGGTCTCACTCCGGGACAGGGTTCGATGGCTACACCTTC.

This rearrangement joins TRBV4-2 to TRBJ2-5, with TRBD1 as a possible D gene (5 bases). With 1 base removed from V and 5 bases from J, the gap between germline ends came to 11 bases. Germline loops: CDR1 LGHNA, CDR2 YNFKEQ. The CDR3 totals 14 residues. This chain's CDR3 is CASSQGGGAETQYF. CDR3 coding DNA: TGTGCCAGCAGCCAAGGGGGTGGGGCGGAGACCCAGTACTTC.

The chain is built from TRBV5-1 and TRBJ2-1, with 7 positions matching TRBD2. The CDR3 runs to 14 residues. In germline, CDR1 is SGHRS, CDR2 YFSETQ. V lost 2 bases and J lost 8; bases outside the gene matches: 7. CDR3 sequence: CASSLGLGEDEQFF. In DNA form, the CDR3 reads TGCGCCAGCAGCTTAGGACTAGGAGAGGATGAGCAGTTCTTC.

This chain uses TRBV6-1 with TRBJ2-1; D is uncertain. The CDR3 totals 13 residues. CDR1 and CDR2 from the germline V gene are MNHNS and SASEGT. V lost 7 bases and J lost 12, with 19 bases in between. The CDR3 region is CASNLTPEQWQFF. The CDR3 DNA sequence: TGTGCCAGCAACCTGACGCCGGAACAGTGGCAGTTCTTC.

This chain joins TRBV7-2 and TRBJ2-1; D gene uncertain. Germline loops: CDR1 SGHTA, CDR2 FQGNSA. The ends were cut back, 1 base at V and 8 bases at J, with 9 bases in the middle. The CDR3 length is 13 residues. CDR3 in amino acids: CASSLGTLDEQFF. In nucleotides, the CDR3 is TGTGCCAGCAGCTTAGGGACGCTCGATGAGCAGTTCTTC.

This chain connects TRBV14 to TRBJ1-2; tentatively, D is TRBD1 (5 bases). Trimming removed 4 bases from V and 1 base from J, with 7 bases in between. Germline V gene lookup returns CDR1 SGHDN and CDR2 FVKESK. The CDR3 runs to 13 residues. CDR3 amino acids: CASSPDSNYGYTF. In DNA form, the CDR3 reads TGTGCCAGCAGCCCAGACAGTAACTATGGCTACACCTTC.

The chain employs TRBV4-3 and TRBJ2-1; 11 nucleotides match TRBD2. This CDR3 region has 18 residues. The germline V gene encodes CDR1 LGHNA and CDR2 YSLEER. V dropped 2 bases and J dropped 9; count of bases not matched to a gene: 15. The CDR3 region is CASSQIYLTSGIGGEQFF. For the CDR3, the DNA is TGCGCCAGCAGCCAAATATACTTGACTAGCGGGATTGGCGGTGAGCAGTTCTTC.

This chain joins TRBV9 and TRBJ1-1; D gene uncertain. V was shortened by 5 bases and J by 6 bases, with 17 bases between the two germline ends. Germline CDR1 and CDR2: SGDLS and YYNGEE. There are 14 residues in the CDR3. The CDR3 loop reads CASSDGQSRSEAFF. The CDR3 DNA reads as TGTGCCAGCAGTGATGGGCAGTCACGATCTGAAGCTTTCTTT.

The V and J genes are TRBV27 and TRBJ2-3; perhaps TRBD1 as D (5 bases). Germline CDR1 and CDR2: MNHEY and SMNVEV (reference sequence). The CDR3 runs to 18 residues. Trimming stripped 4 bases from V and 0 bases from J, with 20 bases between. CDR3 amino acids: CASSSLLRAQTSTDTQYF. In DNA, the CDR3 is TGTGCCAGCAGTTCTCTTCTCAGGGCGCAGACTAGCACAGATACGCAGTATTTT.

Concerning this clone itself: The same CDR3 arises from other DNA sequences in this sample as well. V is TRBV11-2 and J is TRBJ2-7; no clear D gene. Germline lookup yields CDR1 SGHAT and CDR2 FQNNGV. There are 13 residues in the CDR3. The V end lost 3 bases, the J end lost 1 base, and 7 bases lay between the germline ends. The CDR3 loop is CASSFSGSYEQYF. In DNA form, the CDR3 reads TGTGCCAGCAGCTTTAGTGGGTCCTACGAGCAGTACTTC.

The chain employs TRBV2 and TRBJ1-5; TRBD1 is a possible D gene (5 bases). Germline CDR1 is SNHLY and CDR2 is FYNNEI. V shed 6 bases and J shed 8 bases, with 17 bases lying between them. The CDR3 contains 14 residues. CDR3 nucleotide sequence: TGTGCCAGCAGCATTCAGGGTATCGCCGAGCCCCAGCATTTT. This encodes CASSIQGIAEPQHF. The entire variable domain, with the rest obtained from reference TRBV2 and TRBJ1-5, is as follows: EPEVTQTPSHQVTQMGQEVILRCVPISNHLYFYWYRQILGQKVEFLVSFYNNEISEKSEIFDDQFSVERPDGSNFTLKIRSTKLEDSAMYFCASSIQGIAEPQHFGDGTRLSIL.

This clone was recorded a few times. The chain uses TRBV4-1 and TRBJ1-3, with D perhaps matching TRBD1 (6 bases). The V and J ends lost 1 base and 3 bases respectively, with 16 bases between them. Germline CDR1 MGHRA, CDR2 YSYEKL. This CDR3 contains 17 residues. DNA of the CDR3: TGCGCCAGCAGCCAAGCCACCAGGGGCCCGAGTGGAAACACCATATATTTT. This codes for CASSQATRGPSGNTIYF.

This clone has more than one count but fewer than ten. This CDR3 is also generated by other DNA sequences in the sample. V is TRBV5-1 and J is TRBJ2-5; D remains ambiguous. Trimming took 3 bases from V and 2 from J, leaving 2 bases between them. CDR3 length: 11 residues. Per germline, CDR1 SGHRS and CDR2 YFSETQ. As DNA, the CDR3 is TGCGCCAGCAGCTCGCAAGAGACCCAGTACTTC. It yields the protein CASSSQETQYF.

This chain connects TRBV7-2 to TRBJ2-1; the match to TRBD2 covers 7 bases. From germline, CDR1 is SGHTA and CDR2 FQGNSA. The J segment lost 2 bases and the V segment lost 5 bases, leaving 6 bases of the junction unmatched. This CDR3 has 15 residues. Here the CDR3 reads CASSPGREPYNEQFF. In nucleotides, the CDR3 is TGTGCCAGCAGCCCGGGGCGGGAGCCCTACAATGAGCAGTTCTTC. Supplemented by reference TRBV7-2 and TRBJ2-1, the full variable domain reads GAGVSQSPSNKVTEKGKDVELRCDPISGHTALYWYRQSLGQGLEFLIYFQGNSAPDKSGLPSDRFSAERTGGSVSTLTIQRTQQEDSAVYLCASSPGREPYNEQFFGPGTRLTVL.

The V and J genes are TRBV5-1 and TRBJ2-5; TRBD1 matches at 7 bases. The CDR3 contains 14 residues. In germline, CDR1 is SGHRS, CDR2 YFSETQ. Trimming removed 4 bases from V and 4 bases from J; junction bases left unmatched: 7. CDR3 nucleotides: TGCGCCAGCAGCCCTACAGGGGTGGGAGAGACCCAGTACTTC. Translated, it gives CASSPTGVGETQYF.

This clone was detected only a few times. The chain couples TRBV5-4 to TRBJ2-7; D may be TRBD2 (5 bases). Germline values: CDR1 SGHNT, CDR2 YYREEE (reference sequence). V dropped 4 bases and J dropped 2 bases, with 13 bases sitting between them. This CDR3 has 14 residues. CDR3 sequence (DNA): TGTGCCAGCAGCCTATCTCCGAGGGCCTACGAGCAGTACTTC. Its translation: CASSLSPRAYEQYF.

The rearrangement joins TRBV4-2 to TRBJ2-1, with TRBD2 as a possible D gene (7 bases). Germline V gene lookup returns CDR1 LGHNA and CDR2 YNFKEQ. The CDR3 extends over 19 amino acids. V lost 3 bases, J lost 1 base, and 22 bases lay in between. The CDR3 DNA reads TGTGCCAGCAGCCACCAAGTCGGGGGCGGGAGTATATCCTACAATGAGCAGTTCTTC. This gives the protein CASSHQVGGGSISYNEQFF.

CDR3 loop: CASSPPLRGESEKLFF. The DNA for the CDR3 is TGTGCCAGCTCACCACCGTTAAGGGGAGAGAGTGAAAAACTGTTTTTT. J is TRBJ1-4 and V is TRBV18; D is perhaps TRBD1 (5 bases). CDR1 and CDR2 from the germline V gene are KGHSH and LQKENI. V was pared by 0 bases and J by 7 bases, with 15 bases between. The length of the CDR3 is 16 residues.

V usage is TRBV5-4 and J usage is TRBJ2-7, with D possibly being TRBD1 (6 bases). This CDR3 comprises 14 residues. The germline V gene encodes CDR1 SGHNT and CDR2 YYREEE (reference sequence). Deletions cut 3 bases from V and 1 base from J, with 11 bases between. CDR3 bases: TGTGCCAGCAGCTCGAAGCAGGGGTCCTACGAGCAGTACTTC. Translation gives CASSSKQGSYEQYF.

This chain connects TRBV7-9 to TRBJ1-3, with D uncertain. Deletions cut 0 bases from V and 4 bases from J, with 4 bases between. Germline CDR1 SEHNR, CDR2 FQNEAQ (reference sequence). This CDR3 has 13 amino acids. The CDR3 DNA reads as TGTGCCAGCAGCTTAGCTGAGGGAAACACCATATATTTT. Translated: CASSLAEGNTIYF.